The 26 T cell receptor beta chains given below trace back to one sample, sequenced in a study of PD-1 blockade in classical Hodgkin lymphoma. The data were produced by immunoSEQ multiplex PCR, yet TCRdb's version contains in-frame clones alone and is incomplete. This sample has approximately 37,000 clones, with more than 70% found just once. All patients experienced relapse after autologous stem cell transplantation, and brentuximab vedotin exposure was variable. The specimen comprised peripheral blood mononuclear cells (PBMCs), sampled at baseline. Source of these receptors: a human donor with classical Hodgkin lymphoma.

V is TRBV4-3 and J is TRBJ2-7; D remains ambiguous. This CDR3 spans 13 amino acids. V was shortened by 0 bases and J by 2 bases, with 5 bases between the two germline ends. Germline CDR1 reads LGHNA; CDR2 reads YSLEER. The CDR3 DNA is TGCGCCAGCAGCCAAGACGAAGCCTACGAGCAGTACTTC. Its translation is CASSQDEAYEQYF.

The chain recombines TRBV19 with TRBJ1-1, with a possible D match to TRBD1 (5 bases). V lost 4 bases to trimming and J lost 6 bases, with 12 bases between them. CDR3 length: 13 residues. The germline gives CDR1 LNHDA, CDR2 SQIVND (reference sequence). CDR3 sequence (DNA): TGTGCCAGTAGTAACAGACAGCCCTCTGAAGCTTTCTTT. As protein: CASSNRQPSEAFF.

The chain couples TRBV21-1 to TRBJ1-2; the D segment call TRBD1 is taken from the table without a DNA check. TRBV21-1 is termed a pseudogene. The CDR3 is 17 amino acids. In DNA form, the CDR3 reads TGTGCCAGCAGCAAACGCCTCGGACAGGATGCTAACTATGGCTACACCTTC. This codes for CASSKRLGQDANYGYTF.

The chain combines TRBV25-1 with TRBJ2-3; TRBD1 agrees at 11 bases. V shed 4 bases, J shed 3 bases, and the junction held 9 bases outside the gene matches. From germline, CDR1 is MGHDK and CDR2 SYGVNS. This CDR3 comprises 17 residues. The CDR3 is CASSGITGTGGTDTQYF. The CDR3 DNA follows: TGTGCCAGCAGTGGTATAACCGGGACAGGGGGTACAGATACGCAGTATTTT.

This clone appeared a single time. The rearrangement joins TRBV7-2 to TRBJ2-2; TRBD1 might be the D (6 bases). Germline loops: CDR1 SGHTA, CDR2 FQGNSA. The CDR3 consists of 15 residues. Trimming shortened V by 3 bases and J by 5 bases, and 13 bases separated the two germline ends. CDR3 bases: TGTGCCAGCAGCTTCCGAGGGGGAAGGACCGGGGAGCTGTTTTTT. Its protein is CASSFRGGRTGELFF.

This chain's CDR3 is CASSLDLSSYNEQFF. CDR3 DNA sequence: TGTGCCAGCAGCCTGGACCTGAGCTCCTACAATGAGCAGTTCTTC. This sequence joins TRBV7-2 and TRBJ2-1; D not resolved. This CDR3 is 15 amino acids long. Trimming cost V 5 bases and J 0 bases, with 11 bases left between them. Germline-derived CDR1 and CDR2 are SGHTA and FQGNSA.

The CDR3 bases are TGTGCCAGTAGTCTTCGGGACACTGAAGCTTTCTTT. Translation gives CASSLRDTEAFF. The chain has TRBV19 and TRBJ1-1, with D unresolved. Germline-derived CDR1 and CDR2 are LNHDA and SQIVND (reference sequence). CDR3 length: 12 amino acids. V gave up 5 bases and J gave up 3 bases, with 7 bases separating them.

The CDR3 nucleotides read TGTGCCAGCAGCTTACTTCAAAATGGGGAGCAGTACTTC. Protein sequence: CASSLLQNGEQYF. The V and J genes are TRBV7-2 and TRBJ2-7; D not certain. Between the trimmed V and J ends, which lost 2 bases and 7 bases, there was a span of 12 bases. The CDR3 contains 13 residues. Germline assignment: CDR1 SGHTA and CDR2 FQGNSA.

The chain joins TRBV4-3 to TRBJ2-7; 7 bases match TRBD2. CDR1 is LGHNA, CDR2 YSLEER, per germline. There are 16 residues in the CDR3. Losses at the gene ends were 0 bases for V and 2 bases for J; bases not matched to a gene: 7. CDR3 DNA sequence: TGCGCCAGCAGCCAAGATCTGGGGGGGACCGCCTACGAGCAGTACTTC. Translating gives CASSQDLGGTAYEQYF.

CDR3 sequence (DNA): TGTGCCAGCAGCTTAGACTTCGACACTGAAGCTTTCTTT. It encodes CASSLDFDTEAFF. V and J are TRBV11-3 and TRBJ1-1; D remains unclear. CDR3 size: 13 residues. From germline, CDR1 is SGHNT and CDR2 YENEEA. Trimming took 0 bases from V and 3 from J, leaving 5 bases between them.

The CDR3 loop reads CASSQMGSSLAKNIQYF. CDR3 coding DNA: TGCGCCAGCAGCCAAATGGGGTCATCTTTAGCCAAAAACATTCAGTACTTC. The gene calls are TRBV4-3 and TRBJ2-4; D not certain. The CDR3 totals 17 residues. CDR1 and CDR2 from the germline V gene are LGHNA and YSLEER. V was trimmed by 2 bases and J by 0 bases, leaving 14 bases between them.

The rearrangement uses TRBV5-1 and TRBJ2-1; 10 nucleotides agree with TRBD2. J lost 0 bases, V lost 2 bases, and 5 bases had no gene match. CDR1 and CDR2 from the germline V gene are SGHRS and YFSETQ. The CDR3 is made up of 17 amino acids. CDR3 amino acids: CASSLGLAASSYNEQFF. CDR3 coding DNA: TGCGCCAGCAGCTTAGGACTAGCGGCGAGCTCCTACAATGAGCAGTTCTTC.

CDR3 region: CASSKGGTGDTEAFF. The DNA of the CDR3 is TGTGCCAGCAGTAAAGGGGGGACAGGGGACACTGAAGCTTTCTTT. The rearrangement links TRBV6-1 to TRBJ1-1; TRBD1 aligns across 10 bases. The CDR3 runs 15 residues. CDR1 MNHNS and CDR2 SASEGT come from the germline V gene. V shed 5 bases and J 3 bases; nucleotides not matched to a gene: 6.

The genes are TRBV4-2 and TRBJ2-3, with 12 bases matching TRBD2. V was clipped by 3 bases and J by 3 bases; unmatched bases: 1. This CDR3 spans 15 amino acids. The germline CDR1 and CDR2 sequences are LGHNA and YNFKEQ. The CDR3 DNA sequence: TGTGCCAGCAGCCATGGACTAGCGGGGACAGATACGCAGTATTTT. It specifies CASSHGLAGTDTQYF.

V gene TRBV7-2 combines with J gene TRBJ2-6; the D gene could be TRBD1 or TRBD2 (5 bases each). This CDR3 region has 16 residues. CDR1 is SGHTA and CDR2 is FQGNSA in the germline V gene. Deletions cut 5 bases from V and 0 bases from J, with 11 bases between. CDR3 sequence (DNA): TGTGCCAGCAGCCGGGACGGAGTCTCTGGGGCCAACGTCCTGACTTTC. Amino acid sequence: CASSRDGVSGANVLTF.

This clone appeared once. The J gene is TRBJ2-1, the V gene TRBV12-5; 10 bases are a match to TRBD1. Losses at the gene ends were 7 bases for V and 3 bases for J; bases not matched to a gene: 9. This CDR3 is built from 16 residues. Germline CDR1 and CDR2: LGHNT and FRNRAP. The CDR3 region is CASAPGTGDFYNEQFF. As DNA, the CDR3 is TGTGCTAGTGCTCCCGGGACAGGGGACTTCTACAATGAGCAGTTCTTC.

V and J are TRBV19 and TRBJ2-3; possibly TRBD1 for D (6 bases). This CDR3 is built from 15 residues. Germline V gene data show CDR1 as LNHDA and CDR2 as SQIVND (reference sequence). V lost 0 bases and J lost 6, with 13 bases in between. CDR3 in DNA: TGTGCCAGTAGTATAGATCTATTAAGGGGGGATACGCAGTATTTT. This gives the protein CASSIDLLRGDTQYF.

The chain is built from TRBV4-1 and TRBJ2-7; tentatively, D is TRBD2 (5 bases). V lost 0 bases and J 2 bases, leaving 14 bases between the germline ends. The V gene's germline CDR1 is MGHRA and CDR2 YSYEKL. The CDR3 sequence is 16 residues long. CDR3 in DNA: TGCGCCAGCAGCCAAGAAGCTAGCTACGTTGCCTACGAGCAGTACTTC. Translation gives CASSQEASYVAYEQYF.

This chain connects TRBV9 to TRBJ2-3, with D unresolved. This CDR3 is 11 amino acids long. Germline CDR1 reads SGDLS; CDR2 reads YYNGEE. V gave up 3 bases and J gave up 2 bases, with 1 base separating them. This CDR3 reads CASSATDTQYF. The CDR3 DNA reads TGTGCCAGCAGCGCCACAGATACGCAGTATTTT.

The J gene is TRBJ2-7, the V gene TRBV27; a possible D gene is TRBD2 (5 bases). CDR1 MNHEY and CDR2 SMNVEV come from the germline V gene (reference sequence). Trimming pared 5 bases from V and 4 bases from J, leaving 12 bases between. This CDR3 is built from 13 residues. CDR3 DNA: TGTGCCAGCAGTCCACCAGGAGGATACGAGCAGTACTTC. Its protein is CASSPPGGYEQYF.

The chain employs TRBV6-6 and TRBJ2-7, with 11 nucleotides matching TRBD1. V dropped 6 bases and J dropped 2; count of bases not matched to a gene: 9. The CDR3 sequence is 16 residues long. From germline, CDR1 is MNHNY and CDR2 SVGAGI (reference sequence). The CDR3 protein is CASSSNPGQGAYEQYF. DNA for the CDR3: TGTGCCAGCAGCTCTAATCCGGGACAGGGGGCCTACGAGCAGTACTTC.

The rearrangement joins TRBV5-6 to TRBJ2-7; D uncertain. CDR1 and CDR2 (germline): SGHDT, YYEEEE. Trimming shortened V by 1 base and J by 0 bases, and 11 bases separated the two germline ends. The CDR3 loop spans 15 amino acids. CDR3: CASSLFGRNSYEQYF. In DNA, the CDR3 is TGTGCCAGCAGCTTGTTTGGGCGGAACTCCTACGAGCAGTACTTC.

The chain recombines TRBV19 with TRBJ2-5; TRBD1 agrees at 7 bases. The DNA end is a closer match to TRBJ2-7, so the J assignment may be wrong. This CDR3 has 16 amino acids. Germline values: CDR1 LNHDA, CDR2 SQIVND (reference sequence). CDR3 sequence (DNA): TGTGCCAGTAGTCCCTCCGGGACAGCGAGCTCCTACGAGCAGTACTTC. It specifies CASSPSGTASSYEQYF.

J is TRBJ2-2 and V is TRBV4-1, with TRBD2 matching over 12 bases. V gave up 4 bases and J gave up 4 bases; unmatched junction bases: 13. Germline lookup yields CDR1 MGHRA and CDR2 YSYEKL. The CDR3 contains 19 residues. DNA of the CDR3: TGCGCCAGCAGCCCTTCCGGGGGGTTGACTAGCGGGAGCACCGGGGAGCTGTTTTTT. Translation: CASSPSGGLTSGSTGELFF.

The genes are TRBV7-8 and TRBJ1-6, with D unclear. The germline V gene has CDR1 SGHVS and CDR2 FQNEAQ. The CDR3 consists of 15 residues. Trimming left V 4 bases short and J 2 bases short, with 9 bases between. CDR3 sequence (DNA): TGTGCCAGCAGCTCCTGGACGGCCTATAATTCACCCCTCCACTTT. It translates to CASSSWTAYNSPLHF.

This clone was detected once. The V and J genes are TRBV9 and TRBJ2-1, with D perhaps given as TRBD1 or TRBD2 (6 bases each). CDR3 length equals 13 residues. Germline assignment: CDR1 SGDLS and CDR2 YYNGEE. Deletions cut 4 bases from V and 9 bases from J, with 14 bases between. The CDR3 is CASSSRRGAEQFF. CDR3 sequence (DNA): TGTGCCAGCAGCTCTAGAAGGGGGGCTGAGCAGTTCTTC. Filled out from reference TRBV9 and TRBJ2-1, the complete variable domain reads DSGVTQTPKHLITATGQRVTLRCSPRSGDLSVYWYQQSLDQGLQFLIQYYNGEERAKGNILERFSAQQFPDLHSELNLSSLELGDSALYFCASSSRRGAEQFFGPGTRLTVL.